The entry that follows covers one TCR beta chain sequence. What it binds is not known. This record belongs to a study of STAT3 mutations in large granular lymphocyte leukemia. Study results and caveats: At least one immunodominant TCR beta clonotype appeared in every T-cell large granular lymphocyte leukemia patient. All newly emerging clones after therapy were STAT3 wild type.

V was pared by 1 base and J by 0 bases, with 1 base between. Germline CDR1 reads SGHTA; CDR2 reads FQGNSA. CDR3 length: 12 residues. This table comes from immunoSEQ multiplex PCR, and its TCRdb copy is limited to in-frame clones, with some not included. The sample yields some 1,400 clones, around three quarters seen once. The sample was peripheral blood mononuclear cells. The sequence derives from a woman between 65 and 79 years old with T-cell large granular lymphocyte leukemia. Some clones in this sample may be carry-over from other donors' samples. The chain employs TRBV7-2 and TRBJ2-7; D unclear. This chain's CDR3 is CASSLVSYEQYF. The CDR3 coding sequence is TGTGCCAGCAGCTTAGTCTCCTACGAGCAGTACTTC.